This TCR beta chain was recorded in a study of neurological immune-mediated disorders. This CDR3 has 14 amino acids. Trimming shortened V by 2 bases and J by 1 base, and 7 bases separated the two germline ends. The V gene's germline CDR1 is MNHEY and CDR2 SVGAGI. Unsorted libraries used 2 million PBMCs kept at -80 degrees C. In this sample, this clonotype turned up many times. The antigen remains undetermined. The study's findings and limits: The greatest TCR clonal expansion appeared in HTLV-1-associated myelopathy and the smallest, falling below healthy controls, in multiple sclerosis.

TCRdb re-derived calls from the 5' RACE reads in MiXCR, one entry per CDR3 protein. This repertoire shows 60,000 to 85,000 distinct CDR3 sequences, approximately 5% found once; its top ten account for about 2.2%. The TCR originated in a woman between 65 and 79 years old with multiple sclerosis. The sample comprised PBMCs. The rearrangement joins TRBV6-5 to TRBJ2-3; D is uncertain. CDR3 coding DNA: TGTGCCAGCAGTTACCAGCTGGGCACAGATACGCAGTATTTT. This translates into CASSYQLGTDTQYF.